The TCR beta chain under discussion was sequenced for a study of neoadjuvant nivolumab and ipilimumab in lung cancer. Overall study results and limits: Pathologic regression was not significantly tied to TCR clonality. TCR sequencing covered a small number of samples. Only two of four nivolumab-treated tumors gained richness and clonality by surgery. Blood richness before therapy tracked richness in tumors resected after neoadjuvant therapy.

This clone showed up just a few times. Its antigen is as yet unknown. The assay was immunoSEQ multiplex PCR, and TCRdb's table has in-frame clones only and misses some. The sample records tens of thousands of clones, more than 70% being singletons. This receptor was identified in an adult with non-small cell lung cancer. The sequenced sample was peripheral blood, obtained before neoadjuvant nivolumab, alone or with ipilimumab.

The CDR3 region is CASSQAGTVNSPLHF. Here the CDR3 DNA reads TGCGCCAGCAGCCAAGCAGGGACAGTCAATTCACCCCTCCACTTT. The rearrangement links TRBV4-1 to TRBJ1-6, with 7 bases fitting TRBD1. This CDR3 region has 15 residues. Trimming removed 1 base from V and 7 bases from J; junction bases left unmatched: 4. CDR1 is MGHRA and CDR2 is YSYEKL in the germline V gene.